The 12 T cell receptor beta chains reported below all come from one sample, sequenced in a study of beta chain features in type 1 diabetes. Reverse transcribing all isolated RNA meant expressed TCRB transcripts were sequenced. TCRdb's table, derived via immunoSEQ multiplex PCR, lists solely in-frame clones and lacks some. The data contain roughly 340,000 clones, roughly 14% of them singletons. These receptors have no identified antigens. Points from the study as a whole: Shorter TCRB CDR3s, moderately but significantly so, were found in Type 1 diabetes patients in all four CD4+ subsets.

Sequencing was carried out using naive CD4+ T cells from blood. Every receptor here comes from a woman under 30 with type 1 diabetes.

This clone turned up a few times. The chain is built from TRBV7-2 and TRBJ2-7, with 8 bases identical to TRBD1. There are 13 residues in the CDR3. After removal of 5 bases from V and 5 bases from J, the junction contained 5 bases not matched to a gene. Germline CDR1 and CDR2: SGHTA and FQGNSA. CDR3 sequence (DNA): TGTGCCAGCAGCCCCGGGACAGGCCACGAGCAGTACGTC. It yields the protein CASSPGTGHEQYV.

Only one count was recorded for this clone. The chain combines TRBV5-4 with TRBJ1-2; 9 nucleotides match TRBD1. Trimming took 4 bases from V and 2 from J; bases not matched to a gene: 9. Germline CDR1 SGHNT, CDR2 YYREEE (reference sequence). CDR3 length: 16 residues. The CDR3 region is CASSLKTGGSNYGYTF. CDR3 in DNA: TGTGCCAGCAGCCTCAAAACAGGGGGCAGCAACTATGGCTACACCTTC. Filled out from reference TRBV5-4 and TRBJ1-2, the complete variable domain reads ETGVTQSPTHLIKTRGQQVTLRCSSQSGHNTVSWYQQALGQGPQFIFQYYREEENGRGNFPPRFSGLQFPNYSSELNVNALELDDSALYLCASSLKTGGSNYGYTFGSGTRLTVV.

This clone was seen more than once but under ten times. V and J are TRBV29-1 and TRBJ1-1; 8 positions match TRBD1. Per the germline V gene, CDR1 is SQVTM and CDR2 is ANQGSEA. V was pared by 3 bases and J by 3 bases, with 6 bases of the junction left unmatched. The CDR3 covers 14 residues. The CDR3 region has the DNA TGCAGCGTTGAGGAGTACAGGGGGGACACTGAAGCTTTCTTT. It yields the protein CSVEEYRGDTEAFF.

This clone was observed a few times. The chain uses TRBV29-1 and TRBJ1-4; 9 bases align to TRBD1. Germline loops: CDR1 SQVTM, CDR2 ANQGSEA. The CDR3 loop spans 12 amino acids. V dropped 5 bases and J dropped 7; count of bases not matched to a gene: 2. CDR3 sequence: CSVLDRGEKLFF. CDR3 sequence (DNA): TGCAGCGTTTTGGACAGGGGTGAAAAACTGTTTTTT.

This clone has only a few counts. This chain links TRBV7-9 with TRBJ2-3; 7 nucleotides line up with TRBD2. The trim removed 5 bases at V and 0 bases at J, leaving 8 bases unmatched. The V gene's germline CDR1 is SEHNR and CDR2 FQNEAQ (reference sequence). This CDR3 comprises 16 residues. CDR3: CASSPRRGESTDTQYF. CDR3 sequence (DNA): TGTGCCAGCAGCCCCAGACGGGGGGAAAGCACAGATACGCAGTATTTT. The whole variable domain, remainder taken from reference TRBV7-9 and TRBJ2-3, is DTGVSQNPRHKITKRGQNVTFRCDPISEHNRLYWYRQTLGQGPEFLTYFQNEAQLEKSRLLSDRFSAERPKGSFSTLEIQRTEQGDSAMYLCASSPRRGESTDTQYFGPGTRLTVL.

CDR3 sequence (DNA): TGTGCCAGCAGTTTACAGGGGGTGGGTGAAGCTTTCTTT. As protein: CASSLQGVGEAFF. The rearrangement uses TRBV28 and TRBJ1-1, with 7 bases lining up with TRBD1. The CDR3 totals 13 residues. Germline V gives CDR1 MDHEN, CDR2 SYDVKM. V shed 2 bases and J 7 bases; nucleotides not matched to a gene: 4.

The chain joins TRBV5-1 to TRBJ2-1, with D possibly TRBD2 on 6 matching bases. From germline, CDR1 is SGHRS and CDR2 YFSETQ. The CDR3 consists of 14 residues. Between the trimmed V and J ends, which lost 4 bases and 1 base, there was a span of 9 bases. The DNA for the CDR3 is TGCGCCAGCAGCCACGGGACTTCCTACAATGAGCAGTTCTTC. This translates into CASSHGTSYNEQFF. Full variable domain (missing parts from reference TRBV5-1 and TRBJ2-1): KAGVTQTPRYLIKTRGQQVTLSCSPISGHRSVSWYQQTPGQGLQFLFEYFSETQRNKGNFPGRFSGRQFSNSRSEMNVSTLELGDSALYLCASSHGTSYNEQFFGPGTRLTVL.

This rearrangement joins TRBV18 to TRBJ1-5; 9 nucleotides match TRBD1. The CDR3 sequence is 15 residues long. The germline V gene has CDR1 KGHSH and CDR2 LQKENI. Trimming cost V 3 bases and J 6 bases; bases outside gene matches: 6. The DNA of the CDR3 is TGTGCCAGCTCACCCGGGACAGGGAATAGTCAGCCCCAGCATTTT. Translating gives CASSPGTGNSQPQHF.

The sample holds a few counts of this clone. The V call is TRBV9, the J call TRBJ2-3; 13 nucleotides agree with TRBD2. The trim removed 3 bases at V and 5 bases at J, leaving 9 bases unmatched. This CDR3 contains 17 residues. Germline V gene sequence: CDR1 SGDLS, CDR2 YYNGEE. The CDR3 region is CASSAGLAGVGIDTQYF. In nucleotides, the CDR3 is TGTGCCAGCAGCGCAGGACTAGCGGGAGTCGGCATAGATACGCAGTATTTT.

This clone was picked up a small number of times. The chain employs TRBV29-1 and TRBJ2-1; a possible D gene is TRBD1 (5 bases). Trimming removed 4 bases at V and 0 bases at J, with 13 bases between. The CDR3 covers 15 residues. In germline, CDR1 is SQVTM, CDR2 ANQGSEA. The CDR3 bases are TGCAGCGTTGTCGCAGGGCTCCACTCCTACAATGAGCAGTTCTTC. Encoded protein: CSVVAGLHSYNEQFF.

With respect to this clone: Distinct nucleotide sequences in the sample also encode this CDR3. The chain carries TRBV30 and TRBJ2-3; 7 nucleotides agree with TRBD2. Germline V lookup: CDR1 GTSNPN, CDR2 SVGIG (reference sequence). The CDR3 consists of 13 residues. J was trimmed by 0 bases and V by 3 bases; bases with no gene match: 0. This chain's CDR3 is CAWRLASTDTQYF. The CDR3 nucleotides are TGTGCCTGGAGACTAGCGAGCACAGATACGCAGTATTTT.

The J gene is TRBJ2-7, the V gene TRBV28; 7 bases align to TRBD2. Trimming cost V 1 base and J 5 bases; bases outside gene matches: 8. Germline V CDR1 and CDR2: MDHEN, SYDVKM. The length of the CDR3 is 15 residues. CDR3: CASSLFSGPSNEQYF. Written as DNA, the CDR3 is TGTGCCAGCAGTTTATTTAGCGGGCCTTCTAACGAGCAGTACTTC.